The 23 T cell receptor beta chains below all came from one sample that was sequenced in a study of neurological immune-mediated disorders. Via MiXCR, TCRdb re-called the 5' RACE reads, giving one row per CDR3 protein. The table has around 130,000 distinct CDR3 sequences, roughly 3.2% seen once. Sequenced material: PBMCs. Receptor source: a woman aged 25 to 45 with multiple sclerosis.

There are many counts of this clonotype. The J gene is TRBJ2-5, the V gene TRBV20-1, with a possible D match to TRBD2 (5 bases). Germline loops: CDR1 DFQATT, CDR2 SNEGSKA (reference sequence). The CDR3 sequence is 12 residues long. The germline V and J ends were trimmed by 3 bases and 1 base, with 6 bases remaining between them. Here the CDR3 DNA reads TGCAGTGCTAGCGGAGGCCAAGAGACCCAGTACTTC. It encodes CSASGGQETQYF.

This clonotype came up many times. The chain employs TRBV7-8 and TRBJ2-7; D not certain. The CDR3 covers 14 residues. Trimming shortened V by 5 bases and J by 2 bases, and 13 bases separated the two germline ends. Germline CDR1 is SGHVS and CDR2 is FQNEAQ. CDR3 protein: CASSHYGTPYEQYF. CDR3 nucleotide sequence: TGTGCCAGCAGCCATTATGGAACACCCTACGAGCAGTACTTC.

In its sample, this clonotype was seen a few times. This chain connects TRBV5-1 to TRBJ2-5, with TRBD2 identical over 11 bases. J was trimmed by 5 bases and V by 2 bases; bases with no gene match: 5. CDR1 and CDR2 from the germline V gene are SGHRS and YFSETQ. There are 15 residues in the CDR3. The CDR3 here is CASSFSGGARETQYF. In DNA, the CDR3 is TGCGCCAGCAGCTTTAGCGGGGGGGCTCGGGAGACCCAGTACTTC.

This clonotype was recorded many times. V usage is TRBV5-5 and J usage is TRBJ2-1; 8 bases map to TRBD2. Trimming removed 4 bases from V and 2 bases from J; junction bases left unmatched: 8. The CDR3 is made up of 16 amino acids. CDR1 is SGHKS, CDR2 YYEKEE, per germline (reference sequence). The CDR3 protein is CASSPPAGAAYNEQFF. CDR3 in DNA: TGTGCCAGCAGCCCCCCAGCGGGGGCGGCCTACAATGAGCAGTTCTTC.

A few counts support this clonotype. A much larger clone lies a single base off, so this may be a read error. J is TRBJ1-3 and V is TRBV20-1; unclear D gene. The germline gives CDR1 DFQATT, CDR2 SNEGSKA (reference sequence). CDR3 size: 13 residues. This CDR3 reads CSARDTHGKTIYF. The CDR3 bases are TGCAGTGCTAGAGATACACACGGAAAAACCATATATTTT.

This clonotype was detected a few times. This chain connects TRBV20-1 to TRBJ1-2; no clear D. V shed 2 bases and J shed 0 bases, with 7 bases lying between them. CDR3 length: 13 amino acids. The germline V gene encodes CDR1 DFQATT and CDR2 SNEGSKA (reference sequence). Here the CDR3 reads CSARLAANYGYTF. In nucleotides, the CDR3 is TGCAGTGCTAGATTGGCCGCTAACTATGGCTACACCTTC.

This clonotype was counted ten times or more. The chain couples TRBV10-3 to TRBJ1-4; 9 nucleotides line up with TRBD1. The CDR3 sequence is 14 residues long. The trim removed 4 bases at V and 8 bases at J, leaving 5 bases unmatched. Germline values: CDR1 ENHRY, CDR2 SYGVKD. The CDR3 here is CAISGTGVREKLFF. DNA of the CDR3: TGTGCCATCAGTGGGACAGGGGTGCGGGAAAAACTGTTTTTT.

The chain links TRBV5-1 to TRBJ1-2; possible D gene TRBD1, 6 bases. The V end was cut by 7 bases, the J end by 0 bases, with 10 bases between. The germline V gene has CDR1 SGHRS and CDR2 YFSETQ. The CDR3 is made up of 13 amino acids. The CDR3 region has the DNA TGCGCCAGCTCACAGGGAGCTAACTATGGCTACACCTTC. Protein sequence: CASSQGANYGYTF.

This clonotype was counted between two and nine times. One end of the junction does not line up with germline, which may come from a read error. This chain links TRBV20-1 with TRBJ1-5, with D tentatively TRBD1 (5 bases). This CDR3 is built from 15 residues. Germline CDR1 DFQATT, CDR2 SNEGSKA (reference sequence). CDR3 loop: CSASPLGGSNKTQNF. Written as DNA, the CDR3 is TGCAGTGCTAGCCCCTTGGGGGGAAGCAATAAGACCCAGAATTTT.

At least ten counts were recorded for this clonotype. V gene TRBV7-2 combines with J gene TRBJ1-4; the match to TRBD1 covers 7 bases. The CDR3 totals 15 residues. V lost 5 bases, J lost 8 bases, and 11 bases stayed unmatched. Per germline, CDR1 SGHTA and CDR2 FQGNSA. This CDR3 reads CASSPTRTGREKLFF. CDR3 DNA sequence: TGTGCCAGCAGCCCCACTCGGACAGGACGAGAAAAACTGTTTTTT.

This clonotype showed up many times. The chain recombines TRBV7-2 with TRBJ1-5; D unresolved. The germline V and J ends were trimmed by 4 bases and 7 bases, with 17 bases remaining between them. This CDR3 is 15 amino acids long. Germline V lookup: CDR1 SGHTA, CDR2 FQGNSA. The CDR3, as DNA: TGTGCCAGCAGCTCCCGGGGAGGGATAGGACAGCCCCAGCATTTT. Translation gives CASSSRGGIGQPQHF.

This clonotype was seen many times. The chain uses TRBV25-1 and TRBJ2-2; D may be TRBD1 (6 bases). There are 15 residues in the CDR3. Trimming cost V 4 bases and J 3 bases, with 12 bases left between them. Per the germline V gene, CDR1 is MGHDK and CDR2 is SYGVNS. Written as DNA, the CDR3 is TGTGCCAGCAGTGTGATCAGGGGTGACACCGGGGAGCTGTTTTTT. Amino acid sequence: CASSVIRGDTGELFF.

This clonotype was seen at least ten times. The V gene is TRBV6-5, the J gene TRBJ1-2, with a weak D call TRBD1 (6 bases). Looked up from germline, CDR1 is MNHEY and CDR2 is SVGAGI. V was shortened by 3 bases and J by 5 bases, with 16 bases between the two germline ends. The CDR3 spans 15 residues. In nucleotides, the CDR3 is TGTGCCAGCAGTTATGACACAGGGACCCGATATGGCTACACCTTC. Encoded protein: CASSYDTGTRYGYTF.

This clonotype was seen repeatedly, ten times or more. J is TRBJ2-7 and V is TRBV4-1; D unclear. Germline V lookup: CDR1 MGHRA, CDR2 YSYEKL. The CDR3 sequence is 12 residues long. The ends were cut back, 0 bases at V and 5 bases at J, with 5 bases in the middle. The chain's CDR3 is CASSQDGNEQYF. The CDR3 bases are TGCGCCAGCAGCCAAGATGGTAACGAGCAGTACTTC.

At least ten counts were recorded for this clonotype. The gene calls are TRBV6-6 and TRBJ2-2; D is unresolved. CDR1 and CDR2 from the germline V gene are MNHNY and SVGAGI (reference sequence). CDR3 length: 15 amino acids. V was cut by 6 bases and J by 4 bases, with 15 bases left in between. CDR3 sequence reads: CASSPGRSGTGELFF. CDR3 DNA sequence: TGTGCCAGCAGCCCTGGCAGATCGGGCACCGGGGAGCTGTTTTTT.

This clonotype was detected a few times. At one end the junction does not follow the germline gene, possibly because of a read error. The chain carries TRBV7-9 and TRBJ2-3; unclear D gene. The CDR3 has 11 residues. The germline gives CDR1 SEHNR, CDR2 FQNEAQ (reference sequence). The CDR3 sequence is CDSSRTDTQYF. The DNA of the CDR3 is TGTGACAGCAGCCGCACAGATACGCAGTATTTT.

V usage is TRBV5-1 and J usage is TRBJ2-1; TRBD2 agrees at 8 bases. V gave up 2 bases and J gave up 2 bases; unmatched junction bases: 3. Germline V gene sequence: CDR1 SGHRS, CDR2 YFSETQ. CDR3 length equals 15 residues. The CDR3 loop reads CASSLAGATYNEQFF. CDR3 coding DNA: TGCGCCAGCAGCTTAGCGGGGGCTACCTACAATGAGCAGTTCTTC.

This clonotype was recorded many times. V is TRBV28 and J is TRBJ2-4; TRBD1 aligns across 7 bases. The CDR3 has 15 residues. V gave up 5 bases and J gave up 6 bases; unmatched junction bases: 10. Germline V gene lookup returns CDR1 MDHEN and CDR2 SYDVKM. The CDR3 DNA reads TGTGCCAGCAGTCCCCCGGGACAGATTTTAAACATTCAGTACTTC. Translated: CASSPPGQILNIQYF.

There are many counts of this clonotype. The V gene is TRBV20-1, the J gene TRBJ2-7; D not certain. The germline gives CDR1 DFQATT, CDR2 SNEGSKA (reference sequence). The V and J ends lost 7 bases and 2 bases respectively, with 18 bases between them. The CDR3 loop spans 14 amino acids. The CDR3 DNA sequence: TGCAGTGTCAGAGACGGAACTACAACCTACGAGCAGTACTTC. It specifies CSVRDGTTTYEQYF.

Many counts were recorded for this clonotype. V usage is TRBV27 and J usage is TRBJ1-2; D is undetermined. Germline V gene data show CDR1 as MNHEY and CDR2 as SMNVEV (reference sequence). The CDR3 contains 14 residues. V was shortened by 0 bases and J by 8 bases, with 13 bases between the two germline ends. CDR3 nucleotides: TGTGCCAGCAGTTTATCGCAGCAGGTTCGCGGCTACACCTTC. Protein sequence: CASSLSQQVRGYTF.

Concerning this clonotype itself: A much larger clone sits a single nucleotide away, making a read error possible. This chain uses TRBV11-2 with TRBJ2-2, with TRBD1 identical over 9 bases. The CDR3 runs to 16 residues. V lost 4 bases and J lost 3; bases outside the gene matches: 6. CDR1 is SGHAT and CDR2 is FQNNGV in the germline V gene. The CDR3 reads CASSSQGTGYTGELFF. CDR3 bases: TGTGCCAGCAGCTCACAGGGGACAGGGTACACCGGGGAGCTGTTTTTT.

Many counts were recorded for this clonotype. CDR3 region: CASSSGLHYEQYF. The DNA of the CDR3 is TGTGCCAGCAGTTCGGGACTCCACTACGAGCAGTACTTC. This chain links TRBV27 with TRBJ2-7, with TRBD2 as a possible D gene (6 bases). Germline loops: CDR1 MNHEY, CDR2 SMNVEV (reference sequence). This CDR3 contains 13 residues. Trimming removed 4 bases at V and 3 bases at J, with 10 bases between.

This clonotype was observed many times. The chain uses TRBV20-1 and TRBJ2-2, with TRBD1 matching 11 bases. V lost 5 bases to trimming and J lost 5 bases; unmatched junction nucleotides: 7. The CDR3 has 15 amino acids. CDR1 and CDR2 (germline): DFQATT, SNEGSKA (reference sequence). As DNA, the CDR3 is TGCAGTGCTCGATCCGGGACAGGGGGGACCGGGGAGCTGTTTTTT. Translating gives CSARSGTGGTGELFF.